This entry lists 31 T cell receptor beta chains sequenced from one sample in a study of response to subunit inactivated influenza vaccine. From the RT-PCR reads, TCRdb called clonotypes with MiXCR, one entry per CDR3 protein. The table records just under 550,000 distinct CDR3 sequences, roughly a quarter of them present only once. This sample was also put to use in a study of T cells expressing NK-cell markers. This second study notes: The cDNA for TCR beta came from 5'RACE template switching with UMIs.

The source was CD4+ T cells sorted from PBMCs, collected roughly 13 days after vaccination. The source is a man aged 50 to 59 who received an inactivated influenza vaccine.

CDR3: CASSRDPTIQETQYF. The DNA of the CDR3 is TGTGCCAGCAGCCGAGACCCAACTATACAAGAGACCCAGTACTTC. The gene calls are TRBV7-9 and TRBJ2-5; D uncertain. Germline loops: CDR1 SEHNR, CDR2 FQNEAQ (reference sequence). Trimming pared 5 bases from V and 2 bases from J, leaving 15 bases between. The CDR3 is made up of 15 amino acids.

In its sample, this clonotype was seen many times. The DNA for the CDR3 is TGTGCCAGCAGTACCGACTTGTCCTACGAGCAGTACTTC. Protein: CASSTDLSYEQYF. This sequence joins TRBV12-3 or TRBV12-4 and TRBJ2-7; D is uncertain. This CDR3 spans 13 amino acids. V was trimmed by 5 bases and J by 1 base, leaving 9 bases between them.

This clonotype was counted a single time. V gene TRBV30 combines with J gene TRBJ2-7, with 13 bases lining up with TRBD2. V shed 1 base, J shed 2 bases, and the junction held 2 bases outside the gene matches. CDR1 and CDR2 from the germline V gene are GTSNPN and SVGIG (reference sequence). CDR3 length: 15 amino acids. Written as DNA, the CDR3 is TGTGCCTGGAGTGCGGGACTAGCGGGACCCTACGAGCAGTACTTC. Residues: CAWSAGLAGPYEQYF.

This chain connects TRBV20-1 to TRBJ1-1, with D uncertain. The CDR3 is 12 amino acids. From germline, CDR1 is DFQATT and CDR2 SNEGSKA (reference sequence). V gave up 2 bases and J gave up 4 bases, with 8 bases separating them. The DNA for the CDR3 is TGCAGTGCTAGACGGACTAGCACTGAAGCTTTCTTT. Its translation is CSARRTSTEAFF.

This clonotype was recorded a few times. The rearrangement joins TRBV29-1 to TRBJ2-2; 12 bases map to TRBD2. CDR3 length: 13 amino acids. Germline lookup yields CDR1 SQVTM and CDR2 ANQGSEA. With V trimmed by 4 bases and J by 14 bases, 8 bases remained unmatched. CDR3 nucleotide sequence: TGCAGCGTTGGATCCCTAGCGGGAGGGATCCTGTTTTTT. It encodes CSVGSLAGGILFF.

CDR3 coding DNA: TGCGCCAGCAGCTCCGGGACTAGCGGGAGTTCCTACAATGAGCAGTTCTTC. Encoded protein: CASSSGTSGSSYNEQFF. The V call is TRBV5-1, the J call TRBJ2-1; 14 positions agree with TRBD2. Germline V gene lookup returns CDR1 SGHRS and CDR2 YFSETQ. CDR3 length: 17 amino acids. V dropped 3 bases and J dropped 1; count of bases not matched to a gene: 3.

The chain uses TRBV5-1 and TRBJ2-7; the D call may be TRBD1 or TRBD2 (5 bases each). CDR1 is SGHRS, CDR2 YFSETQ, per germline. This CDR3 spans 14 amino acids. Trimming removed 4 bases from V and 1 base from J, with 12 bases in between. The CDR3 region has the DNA TGCGCCAGCAGCAAGGGACCGGGTTCCTACGAGCAGTACTTC. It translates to CASSKGPGSYEQYF.

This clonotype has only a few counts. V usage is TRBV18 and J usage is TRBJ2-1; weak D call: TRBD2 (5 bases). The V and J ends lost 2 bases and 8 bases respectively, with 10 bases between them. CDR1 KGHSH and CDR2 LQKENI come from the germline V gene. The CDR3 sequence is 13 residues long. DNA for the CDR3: TGTGCCAGCTCACCAACTAGAACGGATGAGCAGTTCTTC. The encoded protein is CASSPTRTDEQFF.

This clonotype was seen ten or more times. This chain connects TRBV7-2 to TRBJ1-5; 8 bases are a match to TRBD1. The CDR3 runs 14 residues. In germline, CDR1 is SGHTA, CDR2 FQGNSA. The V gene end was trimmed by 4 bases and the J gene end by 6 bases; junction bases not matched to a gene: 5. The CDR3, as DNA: TGTGCCAGCAGCTCGGACAGGGCTCGTCAGCCCCAGCATTTT. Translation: CASSSDRARQPQHF.

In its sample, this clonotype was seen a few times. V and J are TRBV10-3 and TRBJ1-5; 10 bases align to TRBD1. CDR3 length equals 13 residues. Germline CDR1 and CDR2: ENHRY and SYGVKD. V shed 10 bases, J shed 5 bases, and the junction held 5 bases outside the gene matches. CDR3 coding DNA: TGTGCCAACGGACAGGGGGTTGATCAGCCCCAGCATTTT. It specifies CANGQGVDQPQHF.

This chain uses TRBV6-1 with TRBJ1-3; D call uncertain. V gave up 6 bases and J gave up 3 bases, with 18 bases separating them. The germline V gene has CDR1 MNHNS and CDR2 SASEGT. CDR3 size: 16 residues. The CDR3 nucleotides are TGTGCCAGCAGACCTCCTGTTGGGCAGGTTGGAAACACCATATATTTT. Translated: CASRPPVGQVGNTIYF.

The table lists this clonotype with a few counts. In DNA, the CDR3 is TGCGCCAGCAGCCCCCTACCAGGACTAGCGGGGACCGGGGAGCTGTTTTTT. The encoded protein is CASSPLPGLAGTGELFF. The V and J genes are TRBV5-1 and TRBJ2-2; TRBD2 aligns across 12 bases. The trim removed 4 bases at V and 5 bases at J, leaving 9 bases unmatched. There are 17 residues in the CDR3. Per germline, CDR1 SGHRS and CDR2 YFSETQ. Combining the CDR3 with reference TRBV5-1 and TRBJ2-2 gives the whole variable domain KAGVTQTPRYLIKTRGQQVTLSCSPISGHRSVSWYQQTPGQGLQFLFEYFSETQRNKGNFPGRFSGRQFSNSRSEMNVSTLELGDSALYLCASSPLPGLAGTGELFFGEGSRLTVL.

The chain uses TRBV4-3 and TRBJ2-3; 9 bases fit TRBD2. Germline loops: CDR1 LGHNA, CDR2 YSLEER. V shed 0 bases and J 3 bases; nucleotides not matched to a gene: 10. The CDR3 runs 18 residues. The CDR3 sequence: CASSQEWLAGKGTDTQYF. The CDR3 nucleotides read TGCGCCAGCAGCCAAGAGTGGCTAGCGGGAAAAGGAACAGATACGCAGTATTTT.

Here the CDR3 DNA reads TGTGCCAGCAGCATAATGCGGCGGGTAGGGGGTTATAATTCACCCCTCCACTTT. It codes for CASSIMRRVGGYNSPLHF. The chain is built from TRBV12-3 or TRBV12-4 and TRBJ1-6, with a possible D match to TRBD1 (6 bases). The CDR3 consists of 18 residues. The V gene lost 6 bases and the J gene lost 4 bases, with 22 bases spanning the gap.

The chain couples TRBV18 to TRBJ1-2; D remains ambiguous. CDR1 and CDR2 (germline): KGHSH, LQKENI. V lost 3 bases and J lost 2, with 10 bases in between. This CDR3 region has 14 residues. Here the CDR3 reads CASSPGHQNYGYTF. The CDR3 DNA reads TGTGCCAGCTCACCCGGGCACCAAAACTATGGCTACACCTTC.

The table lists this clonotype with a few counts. CDR3 protein: CASSVGQGLTSPLHF. CDR3 bases: TGCGCCAGCAGCGTAGGACAGGGACTTACTTCACCCCTCCACTTT. The V gene is TRBV5-1, the J gene TRBJ1-6; 8 nucleotides match TRBD1. V gave up 4 bases and J gave up 9 bases; unmatched junction bases: 9. The germline CDR1 and CDR2 sequences are SGHRS and YFSETQ. The CDR3 is 15 residues long.

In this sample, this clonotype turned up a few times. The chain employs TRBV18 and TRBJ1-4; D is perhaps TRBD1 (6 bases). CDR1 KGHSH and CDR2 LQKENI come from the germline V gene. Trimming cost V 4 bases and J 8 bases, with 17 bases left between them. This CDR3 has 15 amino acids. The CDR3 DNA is TGTGCCAGCTCACTGGTTCAGGGGATTAGCGAAAAACTGTTTTTT. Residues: CASSLVQGISEKLFF.

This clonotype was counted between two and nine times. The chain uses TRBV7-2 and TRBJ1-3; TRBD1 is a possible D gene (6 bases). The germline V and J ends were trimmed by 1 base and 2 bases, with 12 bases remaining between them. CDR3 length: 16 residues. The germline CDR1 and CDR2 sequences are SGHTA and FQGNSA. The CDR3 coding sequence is TGTGCCAGCAGCTTAGTCGTGCGGGGGCCTGGAAACACCATATATTTT. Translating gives CASSLVVRGPGNTIYF.

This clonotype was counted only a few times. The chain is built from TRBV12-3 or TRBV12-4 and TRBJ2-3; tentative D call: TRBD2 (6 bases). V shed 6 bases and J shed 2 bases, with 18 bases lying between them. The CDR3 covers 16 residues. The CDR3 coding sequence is TGTGCCAGCAGCAATCCACGGCGGGGAAACACAGATACGCAGTATTTT. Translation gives CASSNPRRGNTDTQYF.

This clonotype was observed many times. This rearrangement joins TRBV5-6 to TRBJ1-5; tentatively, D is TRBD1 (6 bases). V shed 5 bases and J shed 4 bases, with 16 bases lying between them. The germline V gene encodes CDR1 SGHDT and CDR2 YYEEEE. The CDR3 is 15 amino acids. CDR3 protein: CASSWGGAGNQPQHF. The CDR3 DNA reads TGTGCCAGCAGTTGGGGGGGCGCTGGGAATCAGCCCCAGCATTTT. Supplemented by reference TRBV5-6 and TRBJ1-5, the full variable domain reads DAGVTQSPTHLIKTRGQQVTLRCSPKSGHDTVSWYQQALGQGPQFIFQYYEEEERQRGNFPDRFSGHQFPNYSSELNVNALLLGDSALYLCASSWGGAGNQPQHFGDGTRLSIL.

The CDR3 DNA reads TGTGCCAGCAGCTTGTTCGGGGTGGTCTACGAGCAGTACTTC. Translation: CASSLFGVVYEQYF. The chain combines TRBV5-4 with TRBJ2-7, with a possible D match to TRBD2 (5 bases). This CDR3 contains 14 residues. Trimming pared 1 base from V and 3 bases from J, leaving 11 bases between. Germline V gene data show CDR1 as SGHNT and CDR2 as YYREEE (reference sequence).

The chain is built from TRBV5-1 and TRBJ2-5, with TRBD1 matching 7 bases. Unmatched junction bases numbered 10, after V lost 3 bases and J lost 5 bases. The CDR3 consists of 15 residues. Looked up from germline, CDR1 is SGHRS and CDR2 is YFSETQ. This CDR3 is CASSYLTGSDETQYF. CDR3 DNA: TGCGCCAGCAGCTACTTGACAGGGTCGGACGAGACCCAGTACTTC.

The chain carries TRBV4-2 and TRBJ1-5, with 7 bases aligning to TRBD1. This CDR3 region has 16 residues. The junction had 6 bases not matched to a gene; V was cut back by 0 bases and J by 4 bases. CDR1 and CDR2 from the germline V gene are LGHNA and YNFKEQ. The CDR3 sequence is CASSQDTGERNQPQHF. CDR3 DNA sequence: TGTGCCAGCAGCCAAGATACAGGGGAGCGGAATCAGCCCCAGCATTTT.

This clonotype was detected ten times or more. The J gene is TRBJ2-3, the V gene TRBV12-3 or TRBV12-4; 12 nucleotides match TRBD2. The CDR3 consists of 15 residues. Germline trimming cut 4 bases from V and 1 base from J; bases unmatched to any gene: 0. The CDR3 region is CASSWTSGGTDTQYF. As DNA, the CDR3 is TGTGCCAGCAGTTGGACTAGCGGGGGCACAGATACGCAGTATTTT.

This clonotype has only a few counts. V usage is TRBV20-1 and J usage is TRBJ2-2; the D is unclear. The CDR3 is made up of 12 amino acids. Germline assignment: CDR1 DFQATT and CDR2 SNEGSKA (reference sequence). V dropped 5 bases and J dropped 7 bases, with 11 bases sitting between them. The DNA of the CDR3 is TGCAGTGCTCTCCATCCGGTCGGGGAGCTGTTTTTT. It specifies CSALHPVGELFF.

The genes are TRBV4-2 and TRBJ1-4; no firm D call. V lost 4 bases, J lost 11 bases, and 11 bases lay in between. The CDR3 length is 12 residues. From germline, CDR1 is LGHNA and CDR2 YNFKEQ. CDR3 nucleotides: TGTGCCAGCAGCCCAAACCACAGTAAACTGTTTTTT. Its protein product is CASSPNHSKLFF.

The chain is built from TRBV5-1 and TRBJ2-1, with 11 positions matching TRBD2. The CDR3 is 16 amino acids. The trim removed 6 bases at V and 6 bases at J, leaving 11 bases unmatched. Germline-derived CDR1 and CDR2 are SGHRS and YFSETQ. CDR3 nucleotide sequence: TGCGCCAGCATGCCGAGTCTAGCGGGGGGTATCAATGAGCAGTTCTTC. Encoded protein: CASMPSLAGGINEQFF.

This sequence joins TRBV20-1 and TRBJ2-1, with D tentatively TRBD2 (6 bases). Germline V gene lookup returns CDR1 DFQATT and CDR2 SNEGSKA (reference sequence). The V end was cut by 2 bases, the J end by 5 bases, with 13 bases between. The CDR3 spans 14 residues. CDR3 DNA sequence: TGCAGTGCTAGAACTCGGCGGGGCCACAATGAGCAGTTCTTC. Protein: CSARTRRGHNEQFF.

The CDR3: CASSSPGQAEAFF. The CDR3 coding sequence is TGTGCCAGCAGCTCCCCGGGACAGGCTGAAGCTTTCTTT. The V gene is TRBV5-8, the J gene TRBJ1-1, with 8 bases matching TRBD1. The CDR3 is made up of 13 amino acids. Germline V gene data show CDR1 as SGHTS and CDR2 as YDEGEE. Trimming removed 3 bases from V and 6 bases from J; junction bases left unmatched: 4.

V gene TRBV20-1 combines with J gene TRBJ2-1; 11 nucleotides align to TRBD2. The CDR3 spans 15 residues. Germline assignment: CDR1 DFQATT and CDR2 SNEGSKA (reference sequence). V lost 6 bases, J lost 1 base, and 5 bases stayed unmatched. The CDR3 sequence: CSARTSGFSYNEQFF. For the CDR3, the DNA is TGCAGTGCCAGGACTAGCGGGTTTTCCTACAATGAGCAGTTCTTC.

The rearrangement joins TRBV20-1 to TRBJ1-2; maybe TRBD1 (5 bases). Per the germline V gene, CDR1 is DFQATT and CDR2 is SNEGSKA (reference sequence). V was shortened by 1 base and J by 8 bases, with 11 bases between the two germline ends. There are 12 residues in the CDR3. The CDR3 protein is CSARAGRGGYTF. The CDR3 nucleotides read TGCAGTGCTAGAGCGGGAAGGGGCGGCTACACCTTC.